This T cell receptor beta chain was found in a study of T cell responses to AZD1222 COVID-19 vaccine. Study context: Second doses at about 4 or about 12 weeks were pooled. General study findings and limits: With two AZD1222 doses given, Spike-specific TCR breadth and depth both rose.

This clone occurred a few times. Its antigen remains unknown. The repertoire was sequenced with immunoSEQ multiplex PCR; TCRdb's copy has only in-frame clones and lacks some. The sample has approximately 89,000 clones; approximately 90% are singletons. This CDR3 has 14 amino acids. Germline V gene data show CDR1 as SGHNT and CDR2 as YENEEA. V shed 1 base and J 2 bases; nucleotides not matched to a gene: 1. This receptor was identified in an adult in good health. The rearrangement joins TRBV11-3 to TRBJ2-7; 8 bases line up with TRBD2. The specimen was peripheral blood, collected on day 0 of AZD1222 vaccination. The chain's CDR3 is CASSLAGGPYEQYF. The CDR3 DNA sequence: TGTGCCAGCAGCTTAGCGGGGGGGCCCTACGAGCAGTACTTC. Using reference TRBV11-3 and TRBJ2-7 for the parts outside the CDR3, the full variable domain is EAGVVQSPRYKIIEKKQPVAFWCNPISGHNTLYWYLQNLGQGPELLIRYENEEAVDDSQLPKDRFSAERLKGVDSTLKIQPAELGDSAVYLCASSLAGGPYEQYFGPGTRLTVT.